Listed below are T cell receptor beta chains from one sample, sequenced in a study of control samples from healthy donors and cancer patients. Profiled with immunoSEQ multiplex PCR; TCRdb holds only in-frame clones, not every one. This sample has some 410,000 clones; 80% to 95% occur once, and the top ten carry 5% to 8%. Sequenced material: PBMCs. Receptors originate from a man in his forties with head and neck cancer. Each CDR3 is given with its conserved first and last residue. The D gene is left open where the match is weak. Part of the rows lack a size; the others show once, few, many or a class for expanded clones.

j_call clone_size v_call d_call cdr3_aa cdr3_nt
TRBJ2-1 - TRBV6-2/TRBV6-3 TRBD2 CASSYGSTPGGEDNEQFF TGTGCCAGCAGTTACGGATCAACGCCGGGAGGGGAGGACAATGAGCAGTTCTTC
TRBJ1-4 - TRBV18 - CASSPAPAGVSEKLFF TGTGCCAGCTCACCCGCTCCGGCGGGGGTATCTGAAAAACTGTTTTTT
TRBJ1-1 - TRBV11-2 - CASSLYDGQTQAFF TGTGCCAGCAGCTTATATGATGGACAGACCCAGGCTTTCTTT
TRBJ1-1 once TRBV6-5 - CASSWGGTEAFF TGTGCCAGCAGTTGGGGAGGGACTGAAGCTTTCTTT
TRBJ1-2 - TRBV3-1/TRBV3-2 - CASSQVGEAGYTF TGTGCCAGCAGCCAAGTGGGGGAGGCTGGCTACACCTTC
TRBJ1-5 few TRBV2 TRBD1 CASSRDRGLVQPQHF TGTGCCAGCAGCCGGGACAGGGGGCTCGTTCAGCCCCAGCATTTT
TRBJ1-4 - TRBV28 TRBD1 CASSHRDRLGLDEKLFF TGTGCCAGCAGTCACCGGGACAGGTTGGGACTGGATGAAAAACTGTTTTTT
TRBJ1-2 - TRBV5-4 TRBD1 CASSAGTGSGYTF TGTGCCAGCAGCGCTGGGACAGGGAGCGGCTACACCTTC
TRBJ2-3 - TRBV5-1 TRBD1 CASSFTPGQSTDTQYF TGCGCCAGCAGCTTTACGCCGGGACAGAGCACAGATACGCAGTATTTT
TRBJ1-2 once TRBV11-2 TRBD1 CASSSGGVFYGYTF TGTGCCAGCAGCTCAGGGGGCGTCTTCTATGGCTACACCTTC
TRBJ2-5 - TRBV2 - CASSEYLSQETQYF TGTGCCAGCAGTGAATACCTCTCCCAAGAGACCCAGTACTTC
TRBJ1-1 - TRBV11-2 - CASSLVWRGHTEAFF TGTGCCAGCAGCTTAGTATGGAGGGGACACACTGAAGCTTTCTTT
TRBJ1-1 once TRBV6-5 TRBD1 CASSWGQGRGTEAFF TGTGCCAGCAGTTGGGGACAGGGGAGAGGCACTGAAGCTTTCTTT
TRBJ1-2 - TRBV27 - CASSLLGGPGYGYTF TGTGCCAGCAGTTTATTGGGGGGCCCGGGGTATGGCTACACCTTC
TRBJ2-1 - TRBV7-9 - CASSLQTSYNEQFF TGTGCCAGCAGCTTACAGACTTCCTACAATGAGCAGTTCTTC
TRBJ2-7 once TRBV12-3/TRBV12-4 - CASSFARPEQYF TGTGCCAGCAGTTTTGCCCGCCCCGAGCAGTACTTC
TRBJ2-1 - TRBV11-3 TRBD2 CASSLDAGASNNEQFF TGTGCCAGCAGCTTAGACGCGGGAGCCTCTAACAATGAGCAGTTCTTC
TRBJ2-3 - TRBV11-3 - CASSYRGGHSDTQYF TGTGCCAGCAGCTATAGAGGGGGGCACTCGGATACGCAGTATTTT
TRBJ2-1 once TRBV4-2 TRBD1 CASSQVAGGYNEQFF TGTGCCAGCAGCCAAGTCGCAGGGGGCTACAATGAGCAGTTCTTC
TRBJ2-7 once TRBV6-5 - CASSSPTYEQYF TGTGCCAGCAGTTCCCCCACTTACGAGCAGTACTTC
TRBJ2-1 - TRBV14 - CASSNGQYNEQFF TGTGCCAGCAGCAATGGACAGTACAATGAGCAGTTCTTC
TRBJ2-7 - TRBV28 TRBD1 CASSGTAFVYEQYF TGTGCCAGCAGTGGGACAGCCTTTGTCTACGAGCAGTACTTC
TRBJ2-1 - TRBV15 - CATSGPPTRSSYNEQFF TGTGCCACCAGCGGACCCCCCACACGGAGCTCCTACAATGAGCAGTTCTTC
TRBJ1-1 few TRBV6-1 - CASSELAAGKAFF TGTGCCAGCAGTGAATTAGCGGCAGGGAAAGCTTTCTTT
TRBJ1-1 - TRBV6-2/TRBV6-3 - CASSSTLGAFF TGTGCCAGCAGTTCTACACTTGGGGCTTTCTTT
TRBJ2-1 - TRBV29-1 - CSVTPSRDEQFF TGCAGCGTAACCCCCTCCCGCGATGAGCAGTTCTTC
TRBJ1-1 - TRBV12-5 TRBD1 CASGLGLGRGKSAEAFF TGTGCTAGTGGTTTGGGACTCGGCAGGGGGAAGAGTGCTGAAGCTTTCTTT
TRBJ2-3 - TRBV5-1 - CASSPEGDTQYF TGCGCCAGCAGCCCCGAGGGGGATACGCAGTATTTT
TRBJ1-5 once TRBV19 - CASSIAQNSNQPQHF TGTGCCAGTAGTATAGCGCAGAATAGCAATCAGCCCCAGCATTTT
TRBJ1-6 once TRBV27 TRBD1 CASSRDRTGWSPLHF TGTGCCAGCAGTCGAGATCGGACAGGGTGGTCACCCCTCCACTTT
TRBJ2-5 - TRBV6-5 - CASGNTGWTQYF TGTGCCAGCGGCAATACCGGCTGGACCCAGTACTTC
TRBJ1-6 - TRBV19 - CASSIGGWQGDSPLHF TGTGCCAGTAGTATCGGAGGTTGGCAGGGAGATTCACCCCTCCACTTT
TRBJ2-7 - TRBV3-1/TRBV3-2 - CASSLADEQYF TGTGCCAGCAGCCTTGCAGACGAGCAGTACTTC
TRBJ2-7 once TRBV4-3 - CASSQEEGDEQYF TGCGCCAGCAGCCAAGAAGAAGGGGACGAGCAGTACTTC
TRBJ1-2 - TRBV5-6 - CASSLFGYYGYTF TGTGCCAGCAGCTTGTTCGGATACTATGGCTACACCTTC
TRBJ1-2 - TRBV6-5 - CASTFGTLAGYTF TGTGCCAGCACCTTCGGGACTCTAGCCGGCTACACCTTC
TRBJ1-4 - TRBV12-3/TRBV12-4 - CASSPNEKLFF TGTGCCAGCAGCCCAAATGAAAAACTGTTTTTT
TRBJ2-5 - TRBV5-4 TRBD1 CASSGLWTGGLETQYF TGTGCCAGCAGCGGACTCTGGACAGGGGGCTTGGAGACCCAGTACTTC
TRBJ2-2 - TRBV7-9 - CASSLVTSSVANTGELFF TGTGCCAGCAGCTTAGTCACGTCTAGCGTTGCGAACACCGGGGAGCTGTTTTTT
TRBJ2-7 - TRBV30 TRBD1 CAWSVPTGIYEQYF TGTGCCTGGAGTGTACCGACAGGGATCTACGAGCAGTACTTC
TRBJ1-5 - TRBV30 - CAWSWGRGNQPQHF TGTGCCTGGAGCTGGGGGAGGGGCAATCAGCCCCAGCATTTT
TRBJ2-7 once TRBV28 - CASSLGGATDYEQYF TGTGCCAGCAGTTTGGGGGGCGCGACCGACTACGAGCAGTACTTC
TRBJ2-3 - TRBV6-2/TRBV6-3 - CASSYSVDTQYF TGTGCCAGCAGTTACTCCGTAGATACGCAGTATTTT
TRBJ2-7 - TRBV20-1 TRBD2 CSASQREPYEQYF TGCAGTGCTAGTCAGCGGGAGCCCTACGAGCAGTACTTC
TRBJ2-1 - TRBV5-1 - CASSPSGAGARNEQFF TGCGCCAGCAGCCCTTCGGGGGCAGGGGCCCGCAATGAGCAGTTCTTC
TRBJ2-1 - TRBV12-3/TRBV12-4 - CASSLPGEWFF TGTGCCAGCAGTTTACCCGGGGAGTGGTTCTTC
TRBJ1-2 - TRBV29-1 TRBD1 CSVAGQGASYGYTF TGCAGCGTTGCGGGGCAGGGGGCCTCTTATGGCTACACCTTC
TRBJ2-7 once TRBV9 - CASSVGSSYEQYF TGTGCCAGCAGCGTAGGCAGTTCCTACGAGCAGTACTTC
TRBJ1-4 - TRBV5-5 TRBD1 CASRTGRNEKLFF TGTGCCAGCAGGACAGGGAGGAATGAAAAACTGTTTTTT
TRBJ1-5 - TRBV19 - CASSMGGELNAHQPQHF TGTGCCAGTAGTATGGGGGGGGAATTAAATGCCCATCAGCCCCAGCATTTT
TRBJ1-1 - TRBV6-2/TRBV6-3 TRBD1 CASSYLNDRVEAFF TGTGCCAGCAGTTACCTTAACGACAGGGTTGAAGCTTTCTTT
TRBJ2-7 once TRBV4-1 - CASSPQVAPLLSYEQYF TGCGCCAGCAGCCCTCAAGTAGCCCCACTACTGTCCTACGAGCAGTACTTC
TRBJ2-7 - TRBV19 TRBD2 CASSTSSGSSYEQYF TGTGCCAGTAGTACGAGCAGCGGGAGCTCCTACGAGCAGTACTTC
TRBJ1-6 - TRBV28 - CASSSQTGPNSPLHF TGTGCCAGCAGTTCTCAAACAGGGCCAAATTCACCCCTCCACTTT
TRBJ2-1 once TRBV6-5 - CASQETSSYNEQFF TGTGCCTCCCAGGAGACGAGCTCCTACAATGAGCAGTTCTTC